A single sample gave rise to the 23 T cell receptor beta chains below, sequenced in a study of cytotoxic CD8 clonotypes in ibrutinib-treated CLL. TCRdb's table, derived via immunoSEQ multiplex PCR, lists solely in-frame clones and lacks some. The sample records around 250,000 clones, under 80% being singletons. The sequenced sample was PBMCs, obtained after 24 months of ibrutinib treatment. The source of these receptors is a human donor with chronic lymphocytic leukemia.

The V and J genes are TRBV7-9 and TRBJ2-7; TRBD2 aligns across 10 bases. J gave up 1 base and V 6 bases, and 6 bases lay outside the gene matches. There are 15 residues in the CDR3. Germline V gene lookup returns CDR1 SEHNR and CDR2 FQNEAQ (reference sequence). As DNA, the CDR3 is TGTGCCAGCAGGACCGAGACTAGCGGGTCCTACGAGCAGTACTTC. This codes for CASRTETSGSYEQYF.

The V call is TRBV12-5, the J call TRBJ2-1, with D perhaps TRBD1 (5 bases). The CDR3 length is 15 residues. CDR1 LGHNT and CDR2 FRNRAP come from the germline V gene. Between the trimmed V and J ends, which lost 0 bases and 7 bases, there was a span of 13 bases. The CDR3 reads CASGLVGVAVNEQFF. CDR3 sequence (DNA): TGTGCTAGTGGTTTGGTAGGGGTAGCCGTTAATGAGCAGTTCTTC.

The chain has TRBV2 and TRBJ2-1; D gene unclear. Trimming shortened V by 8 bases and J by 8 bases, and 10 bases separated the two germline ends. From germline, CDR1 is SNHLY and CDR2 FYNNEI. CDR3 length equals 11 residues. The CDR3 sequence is CASEERDEQFF. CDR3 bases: TGTGCCAGCGAAGAACGTGATGAGCAGTTCTTC.

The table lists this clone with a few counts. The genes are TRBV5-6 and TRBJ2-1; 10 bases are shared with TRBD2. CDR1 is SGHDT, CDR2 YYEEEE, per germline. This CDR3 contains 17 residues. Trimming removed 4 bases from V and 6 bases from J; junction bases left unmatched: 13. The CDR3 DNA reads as TGTGCCAGCAGCCCGGAACCGGGACTAGCGATGGTCAATGAGCAGTTCTTC. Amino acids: CASSPEPGLAMVNEQFF. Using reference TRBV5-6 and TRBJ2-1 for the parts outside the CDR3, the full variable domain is DAGVTQSPTHLIKTRGQQVTLRCSPKSGHDTVSWYQQALGQGPQFIFQYYEEEERQRGNFPDRFSGHQFPNYSSELNVNALLLGDSALYLCASSPEPGLAMVNEQFFGPGTRLTVL.

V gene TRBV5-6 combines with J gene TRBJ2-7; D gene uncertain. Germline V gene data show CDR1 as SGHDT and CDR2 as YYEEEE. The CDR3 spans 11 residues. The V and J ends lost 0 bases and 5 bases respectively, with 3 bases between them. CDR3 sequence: CASSLAHEQYF. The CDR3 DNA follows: TGTGCCAGCAGCTTGGCCCACGAGCAGTACTTC.

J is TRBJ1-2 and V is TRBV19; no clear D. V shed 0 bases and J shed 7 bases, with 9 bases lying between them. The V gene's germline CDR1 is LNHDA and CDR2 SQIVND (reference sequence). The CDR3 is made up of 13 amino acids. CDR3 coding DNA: TGTGCCAGTAGTATAGACTCCCACGCTGGCTACACCTTC. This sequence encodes CASSIDSHAGYTF.

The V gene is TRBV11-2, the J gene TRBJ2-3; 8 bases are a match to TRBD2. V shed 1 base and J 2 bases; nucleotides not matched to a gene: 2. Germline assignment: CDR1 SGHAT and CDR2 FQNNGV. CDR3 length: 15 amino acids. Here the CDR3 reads CASSLASGFTDTQYF. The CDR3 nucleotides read TGTGCCAGCAGCTTAGCTAGCGGGTTCACAGATACGCAGTATTTT.

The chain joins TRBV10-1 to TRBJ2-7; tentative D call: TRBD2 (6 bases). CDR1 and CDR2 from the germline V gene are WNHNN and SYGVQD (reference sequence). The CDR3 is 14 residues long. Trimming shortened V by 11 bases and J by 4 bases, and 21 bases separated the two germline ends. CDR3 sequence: CADRAGGGSYEQYF. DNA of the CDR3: TGCGCCGACCGAGCTGGGGGAGGTTCGTACGAGCAGTACTTC.

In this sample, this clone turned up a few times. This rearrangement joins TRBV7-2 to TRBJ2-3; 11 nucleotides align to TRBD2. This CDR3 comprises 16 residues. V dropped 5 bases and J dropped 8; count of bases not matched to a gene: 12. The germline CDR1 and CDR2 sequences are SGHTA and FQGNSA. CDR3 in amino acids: CASSPTLAGGAATQYF. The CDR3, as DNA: TGTGCCAGCAGCCCGACGCTAGCGGGGGGCGCCGCTACGCAGTATTTT.

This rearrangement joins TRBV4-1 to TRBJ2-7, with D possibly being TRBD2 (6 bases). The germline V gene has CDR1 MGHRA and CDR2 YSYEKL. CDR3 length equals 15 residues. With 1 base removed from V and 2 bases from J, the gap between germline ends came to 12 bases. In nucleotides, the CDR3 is TGCGCCAGCAGCCAAGCAGGACTACCGGCCTACGAGCAGTACTTC. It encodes CASSQAGLPAYEQYF.

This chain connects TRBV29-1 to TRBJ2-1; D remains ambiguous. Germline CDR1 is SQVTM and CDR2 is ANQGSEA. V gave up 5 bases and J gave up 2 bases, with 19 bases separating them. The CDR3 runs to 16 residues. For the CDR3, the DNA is TGCAGCGTTCCGGTGCAAGAATCAGCTCCCTACAATGAGCAGTTCTTC. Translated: CSVPVQESAPYNEQFF.

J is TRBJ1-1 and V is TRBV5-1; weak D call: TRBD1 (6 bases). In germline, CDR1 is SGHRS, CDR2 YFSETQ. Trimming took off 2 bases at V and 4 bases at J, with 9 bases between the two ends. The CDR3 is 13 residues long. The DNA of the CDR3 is TGCGCCAGCAGCTTAACGGGGGCCACTGAAGCTTTCTTT. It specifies CASSLTGATEAFF.

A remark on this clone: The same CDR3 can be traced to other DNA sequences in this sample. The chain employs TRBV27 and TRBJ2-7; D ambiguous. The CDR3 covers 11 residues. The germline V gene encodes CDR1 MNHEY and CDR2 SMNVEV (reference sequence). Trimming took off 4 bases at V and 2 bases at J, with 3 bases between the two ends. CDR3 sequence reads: CASSSAYEQYF. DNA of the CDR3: TGTGCCAGCAGTTCAGCCTACGAGCAGTACTTC.

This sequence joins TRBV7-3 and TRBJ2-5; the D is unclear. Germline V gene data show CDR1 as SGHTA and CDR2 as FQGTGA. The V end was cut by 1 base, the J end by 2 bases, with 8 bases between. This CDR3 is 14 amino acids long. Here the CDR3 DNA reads TGTGCCAGCAGCTTAATGGGCCGTCAAGAGACCCAGTACTTC. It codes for CASSLMGRQETQYF.

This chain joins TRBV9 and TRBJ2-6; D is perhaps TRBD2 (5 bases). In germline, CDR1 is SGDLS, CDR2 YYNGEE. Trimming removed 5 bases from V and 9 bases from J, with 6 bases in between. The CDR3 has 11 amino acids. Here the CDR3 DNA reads TGTGCCAGCAGAGGAGGCAACGTCCTGACTTTC. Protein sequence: CASRGGNVLTF.

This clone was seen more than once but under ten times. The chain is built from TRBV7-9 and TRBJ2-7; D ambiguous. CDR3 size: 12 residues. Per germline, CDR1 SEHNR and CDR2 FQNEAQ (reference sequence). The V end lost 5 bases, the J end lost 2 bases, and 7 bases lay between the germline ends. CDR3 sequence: CASSANPYEQYF. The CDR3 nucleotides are TGTGCCAGCAGCGCCAACCCCTACGAGCAGTACTTC.

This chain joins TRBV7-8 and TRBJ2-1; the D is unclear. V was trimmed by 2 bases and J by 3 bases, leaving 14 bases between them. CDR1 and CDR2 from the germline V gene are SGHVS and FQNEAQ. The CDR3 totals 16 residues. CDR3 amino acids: CASSLRFVNFYNEQFF. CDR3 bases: TGTGCCAGCAGCTTACGCTTCGTAAACTTCTACAATGAGCAGTTCTTC. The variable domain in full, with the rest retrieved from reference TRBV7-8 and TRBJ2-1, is GAGVSQSPRYKVAKRGQDVALRCDPISGHVSLFWYQQALGQGPEFLTYFQNEAQLDKSGLPSDRFFAERPEGSVSTLKIQRTQQEDSAVYLCASSLRFVNFYNEQFFGPGTRLTVL.

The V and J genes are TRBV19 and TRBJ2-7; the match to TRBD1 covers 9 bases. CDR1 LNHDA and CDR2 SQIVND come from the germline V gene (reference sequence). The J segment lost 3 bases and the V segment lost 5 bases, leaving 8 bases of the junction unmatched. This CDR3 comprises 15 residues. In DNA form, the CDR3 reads TGTGCCAGTAGTTTGGAGGGACAGGGCCTCTACGAGCAGTACTTC. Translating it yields CASSLEGQGLYEQYF.

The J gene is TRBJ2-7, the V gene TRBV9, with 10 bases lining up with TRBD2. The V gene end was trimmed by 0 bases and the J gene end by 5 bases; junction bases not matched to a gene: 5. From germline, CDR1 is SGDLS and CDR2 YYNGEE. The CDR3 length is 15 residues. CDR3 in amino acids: CASSVVPTSGNEQYF. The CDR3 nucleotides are TGTGCCAGCAGCGTAGTCCCTACTAGCGGGAACGAGCAGTACTTC.

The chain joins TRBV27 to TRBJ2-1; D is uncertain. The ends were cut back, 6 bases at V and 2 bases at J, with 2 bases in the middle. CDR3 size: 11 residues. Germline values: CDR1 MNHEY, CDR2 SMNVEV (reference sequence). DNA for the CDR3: TGTGCCAGCAGCGCCTACAATGAGCAGTTCTTC. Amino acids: CASSAYNEQFF.

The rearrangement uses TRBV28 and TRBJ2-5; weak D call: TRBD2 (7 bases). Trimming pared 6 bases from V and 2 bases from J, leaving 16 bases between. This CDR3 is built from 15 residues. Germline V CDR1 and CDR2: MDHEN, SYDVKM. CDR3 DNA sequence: TGTGCCAGCAGCCTGGGGGGGAGGGGGCAAGAGACCCAGTACTTC. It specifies CASSLGGRGQETQYF.

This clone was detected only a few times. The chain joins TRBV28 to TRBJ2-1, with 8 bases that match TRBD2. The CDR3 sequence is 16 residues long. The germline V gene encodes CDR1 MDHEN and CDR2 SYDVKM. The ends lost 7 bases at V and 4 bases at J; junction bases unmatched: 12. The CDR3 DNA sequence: TGTGCCAGCACCCAAAAACGGCTAGCGGGTTACAATGAGCAGTTCTTC. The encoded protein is CASTQKRLAGYNEQFF.

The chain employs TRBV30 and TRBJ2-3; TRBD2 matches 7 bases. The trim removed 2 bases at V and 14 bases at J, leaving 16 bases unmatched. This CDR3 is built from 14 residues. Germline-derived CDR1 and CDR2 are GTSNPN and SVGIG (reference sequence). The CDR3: CAWSPSAGAFRGYF. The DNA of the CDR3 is TGTGCCTGGAGTCCGTCGGCGGGAGCCTTTCGGGGGTATTTT.